This TCR beta chain was retrieved from a study of T-cell reconstitution after alpha-beta-depleted transplantation in children. Points from the study as a whole: Expanded graft clones numbering several hundred reportedly gave rise to alpha-beta T cells about two months after transplant. A year post-transplant, T-cell counts and diversity derived mostly from newly produced T cells. Some patients showed high day-60 TCRbeta diversity, which derived from surviving recipient T cells and thymic progenitors.

V gave up 4 bases and J gave up 7 bases, with 16 bases separating them. The CDR3 is 15 residues long. As for this clonotype: What it binds is unknown.

Preparation of the TCRbeta library involved a method that used unique molecular identifiers. TCRdb used MiXCR to reprocess the PCR reads, holding one entry per CDR3 protein. The sample shows 350,000 to 500,000 distinct CDR3 sequences, over 40% of them seen only once. This TCR was sampled from a girl aged 2 to 9 with aplastic anemia, due to receive a stem cell transplant. The material was PBMCs, obtained before TCRalphabeta/CD19-depleted stem cell transplant. This chain links TRBV12-3 or TRBV12-4 with TRBJ1-4; D call uncertain. This CDR3 is CASSWGSPTSEKLFF. The CDR3 region has the DNA TGTGCCAGCAGTTGGGGTTCCCCGACAAGTGAAAAACTGTTTTTT.